This note documents a single TCR beta chain sequence. The data were taken from a study of blood T cell repertoires in COVID-19. Study-wide background: There were acute and convalescent COVID-19 samples, and they came from the United States, Italy and Spain. T cells, B-cell-depleted T cells, or PBMCs supplied cDNA or gDNA.

The data were produced by immunoSEQ multiplex PCR, yet TCRdb's version contains in-frame clones alone and is incomplete. The table shows about 350,000 clones, with about 90% occurring only once. The CDR3 runs to 15 residues. In germline, CDR1 is MNHEY, CDR2 SVGAGI. With 2 bases clipped from V and 6 bases from J, the junction kept 9 bases outside the gene matches. Sequencing input: peripheral blood. The chain couples TRBV6-5 to TRBJ2-7; 8 bases line up with TRBD2. The sequence derives from a woman in her forties or fifties with COVID-19, enrolled during active disease. DNA for the CDR3: TGTGCCAGCAGTTACCTGGCGGGACTAGATGCCGAGCAGTACTTC. It is translated as CASSYLAGLDAEQYF.